These 28 T cell receptor beta chains share one sample of origin, sequenced in a study. TCRdb ran MiXCR on the RT-PCR reads and lists one entry per CDR3 protein. The repertoire consists of 550,000 to 750,000 distinct CDR3 sequences, with approximately 15% occurring once and the leading ten covering roughly 3.9%. Sequenced: memory CD4+ T cells from blood. Receptors were obtained from a female donor in good health, serving as a healthy control.

The table lists this clonotype with a few counts. The genes are TRBV27 and TRBJ1-1; D is ambiguous. Trimming removed 3 bases at V and 8 bases at J, with 13 bases between. Per germline, CDR1 MNHEY and CDR2 SMNVEV (reference sequence). This CDR3 is built from 13 residues. The CDR3 is CASSFIGRLEAFF. CDR3 sequence (DNA): TGTGCCAGCAGTTTTATCGGACGCCTAGAAGCTTTCTTT.

The chain combines TRBV5-6 with TRBJ1-4; D unresolved. CDR1 is SGHDT, CDR2 YYEEEE, per germline. CDR3 length equals 12 residues. Deletions cut 4 bases from V and 8 bases from J, with 9 bases between. CDR3 DNA: TGTGCCAGCAGCCTTCGGTGGGAAAAACTGTTTTTT. Encoded protein: CASSLRWEKLFF. The variable domain in full, with the rest retrieved from reference TRBV5-6 and TRBJ1-4, is DAGVTQSPTHLIKTRGQQVTLRCSPKSGHDTVSWYQQALGQGPQFIFQYYEEEERQRGNFPDRFSGHQFPNYSSELNVNALLLGDSALYLCASSLRWEKLFFGSGTQLSVL.

The V call is TRBV3-1, the J call TRBJ1-1; TRBD1 is a possible D gene (5 bases). Trimming pared 1 base from V and 7 bases from J, leaving 13 bases between. The CDR3 consists of 14 residues. CDR1 and CDR2 (germline): LGHDT, YNNKEL (reference sequence). CDR3 sequence: CASSQVTLQGEAFF. The CDR3 bases are TGTGCCAGCAGCCAAGTGACGCTTCAGGGTGAAGCTTTCTTT.

The CDR3 sequence is CASSADRGLVNEQFF. The DNA of the CDR3 is TGTGCCAGCAGTGCCGACAGGGGGCTTGTCAATGAGCAGTTCTTC. The V call is TRBV2, the J call TRBJ2-1; TRBD1 aligns across 10 bases. The CDR3 totals 15 residues. Germline V gene sequence: CDR1 SNHLY, CDR2 FYNNEI. The V gene end was trimmed by 4 bases and the J gene end by 6 bases; junction bases not matched to a gene: 6.

This clonotype appeared many times. The CDR3 nucleotides are TGTGCCAGCAGCTTGGCCAGCGTGAGGACGATCTACGAGCAGTACTTC. Protein product: CASSLASVRTIYEQYF. The gene calls are TRBV5-5 and TRBJ2-7; D remains unclear. Germline CDR1 reads SGHKS; CDR2 reads YYEKEE (reference sequence). Deletions cut 0 bases from V and 3 bases from J, with 16 bases between. This CDR3 is built from 16 residues.

The V and J genes are TRBV5-1 and TRBJ1-2; D call uncertain. The V end lost 3 bases, the J end lost 7 bases, and 16 bases lay between the germline ends. This CDR3 has 14 residues. Germline loops: CDR1 SGHRS, CDR2 YFSETQ. CDR3 in amino acids: CASSSLTDASGYTF. In DNA form, the CDR3 reads TGCGCCAGCAGCTCCCTGACCGACGCCTCTGGCTACACCTTC.

This clonotype was found a few times. The chain links TRBV11-3 to TRBJ1-1; D is perhaps TRBD1 (6 bases). Germline lookup yields CDR1 SGHNT and CDR2 YENEEA. Trimming took off 5 bases at V and 5 bases at J, with 12 bases between the two ends. This CDR3 has 13 residues. The CDR3 is CASSGNRETEAFF. As DNA, the CDR3 is TGTGCCAGCAGCGGTAACAGGGAGACTGAAGCTTTCTTT.

This chain joins TRBV6-1 and TRBJ1-2; D possibly corresponds to TRBD1 (6 bases). The CDR3 covers 19 residues. CDR1 MNHNS and CDR2 SASEGT come from the germline V gene. Trimming pared 5 bases from V and 3 bases from J, leaving 28 bases between. The CDR3 is CASSQSPGARMDIHYGYTF. For the CDR3, the DNA is TGTGCCAGCAGTCAATCACCGGGGGCAAGGATGGATATTCACTATGGCTACACCTTC.

This chain uses TRBV5-1 with TRBJ1-1, with D tentatively TRBD1 (5 bases). The germline gives CDR1 SGHRS, CDR2 YFSETQ. The CDR3 loop spans 16 amino acids. Deletions cut 4 bases from V and 3 bases from J, with 19 bases between. The CDR3 nucleotides are TGCGCCAGCAGCCGGGGCCAAGGAGGGTGGTACACTGAAGCTTTCTTT. Translated, it gives CASSRGQGGWYTEAFF.

This chain connects TRBV20-1 to TRBJ1-1; D is perhaps TRBD1 (6 bases). The CDR3 contains 14 residues. CDR1 and CDR2 (germline): DFQATT, SNEGSKA (reference sequence). V was cut by 2 bases and J by 1 base, with 11 bases left in between. The chain's CDR3 is CSARSGTTNTEAFF. The CDR3 region has the DNA TGCAGTGCTAGATCCGGGACAACGAACACTGAAGCTTTCTTT.

The chain couples TRBV12-3 or TRBV12-4 to TRBJ1-4; D perhaps matches TRBD1 (5 bases). V was clipped by 5 bases and J by 10 bases, with 11 bases between them. The length of the CDR3 is 12 residues. This CDR3 reads CASSGYRRKLFF. DNA of the CDR3: TGTGCCAGCAGTGGATACAGGCGAAAACTGTTTTTT.

V gene TRBV28 combines with J gene TRBJ2-1; tentative D call: TRBD1 (8 bases). V lost 11 bases and J 8 bases, leaving 19 bases between the germline ends. Germline CDR1 and CDR2: MDHEN and SYDVKM. The CDR3 length is 13 residues. CDR3 protein: CAGGGQVLDEQFF. The CDR3 DNA reads TGTGCCGGGGGGGGACAGGTTTTGGATGAGCAGTTCTTC.

The table lists this clonotype with many counts. The chain couples TRBV29-1 to TRBJ2-5; D is unclear. V lost 3 bases and J lost 3, with 8 bases in between. This CDR3 region has 12 residues. Per germline, CDR1 SQVTM and CDR2 ANQGSEA. The CDR3 is CSVEYGKETQYF. The CDR3 DNA follows: TGCAGCGTTGAGTACGGTAAAGAGACCCAGTACTTC.

This clonotype has just a few counts. The chain uses TRBV20-1 and TRBJ2-2, with TRBD2 identical over 10 bases. The CDR3 sequence is 14 residues long. Germline CDR1 is DFQATT and CDR2 is SNEGSKA (reference sequence). V shed 1 base and J 6 bases; nucleotides not matched to a gene: 2. The CDR3 region has the DNA TGCAGTGCTAGAGGTCTAGCGGGAGCCGGGGAGCTGTTTTTT. Its translation: CSARGLAGAGELFF.

This clonotype appeared a few times. The V call is TRBV3-1, the J call TRBJ2-1, with TRBD2 as a possible D gene (5 bases). Trimming took 2 bases from V and 9 from J, leaving 11 bases between them. The germline V gene has CDR1 LGHDT and CDR2 YNNKEL (reference sequence). There are 13 residues in the CDR3. The CDR3 region is CASSQLERAEQFF. CDR3 coding DNA: TGTGCCAGCAGCCAATTAGAGAGGGCTGAGCAGTTCTTC.

The CDR3 nucleotides are TGCAGTGCTAGAGGAGCGGCCTCCTACAATGAGCAGTTCTTC. Protein: CSARGAASYNEQFF. The rearrangement joins TRBV20-1 to TRBJ2-1, with D maybe TRBD2 (5 bases). The CDR3 extends over 14 amino acids. V was cut by 1 base and J by 0 bases, with 7 bases left in between. Germline V gives CDR1 DFQATT, CDR2 SNEGSKA (reference sequence).

The gene calls are TRBV18 and TRBJ2-5; D unclear. Germline CDR1 is KGHSH and CDR2 is LQKENI. Trimming removed 6 bases from V and 2 bases from J, with 16 bases in between. The CDR3 loop spans 15 amino acids. The CDR3 sequence: CASSRELPTQETQYF. CDR3 sequence (DNA): TGTGCCAGCTCGCGCGAGCTACCGACTCAAGAGACCCAGTACTTC.

The sample holds a few counts of this clonotype. This chain joins TRBV7-8 and TRBJ2-6; D uncertain. The CDR3 is 18 amino acids. Trimming took 1 base from V and 0 from J, leaving 13 bases between them. Germline loops: CDR1 SGHVS, CDR2 FQNEAQ. The CDR3: CASSLDSVTFSGANVLTF. The CDR3, as DNA: TGTGCCAGCAGCTTAGATTCAGTTACATTCTCTGGGGCCAACGTCCTGACTTTC.

This clonotype was observed a few times. This chain joins TRBV20-1 and TRBJ1-1; D gene uncertain. V lost 1 base, J lost 5 bases, and 20 bases lay in between. In germline, CDR1 is DFQATT, CDR2 SNEGSKA (reference sequence). This CDR3 is built from 16 residues. This CDR3 is CSARALRTSFGTEAFF. The CDR3 bases are TGCAGTGCTAGAGCCTTAAGGACGAGCTTTGGGACTGAAGCTTTCTTT.

The rearrangement links TRBV20-1 to TRBJ1-2; weak D call: TRBD1 (6 bases). CDR1 and CDR2 (germline): DFQATT, SNEGSKA (reference sequence). The ends were cut back, 5 bases at V and 7 bases at J, with 23 bases in the middle. The CDR3 spans 15 residues. The CDR3 DNA is TGCAGTGCTCCCCTCACTGGACAGAGGGCTTTTGGCTACACCTTC. Translation: CSAPLTGQRAFGYTF.

Notes on this clonotype: Sequence at one end of the junction differs from germline and may be a read error. V is TRBV14 and J is TRBJ2-5; TRBD1 or TRBD2 may be the D gene (5 bases each). This CDR3 has 16 residues. Germline values: CDR1 SGHDN, CDR2 FVKESK. The CDR3 DNA is TGTGCCAGCAGCCAAGGGATGGGTCCAGGGAGAGAGACCAAGTACTTC. This translates into CASSQGMGPGRETKYF.

This clonotype was observed a handful of times. The V gene is TRBV5-1, the J gene TRBJ2-7; 11 positions match TRBD2. The length of the CDR3 is 17 residues. Germline V gives CDR1 SGHRS, CDR2 YFSETQ. V trimming: 0 bases; J trimming: 0 bases; junction bases outside the gene matches: 5. The CDR3 is CASSLGLAGGFSYEQYF. In DNA form, the CDR3 reads TGCGCCAGCAGCTTGGGGCTAGCGGGAGGCTTCTCCTACGAGCAGTACTTC.

With respect to this clonotype: One end of the junction is discordant with germline, which a read error may explain. V and J are TRBV5-1 and TRBJ2-2; TRBD2 might be the D (7 bases). CDR1 SGHRS and CDR2 YFSETQ come from the germline V gene. The CDR3 has 17 residues. The CDR3 is CASSLGIGGLADTGELF. In nucleotides, the CDR3 is TGCGCCAGCAGCTTGGGGATAGGGGGTCTAGCGGACACCGGGGAGCTGTTT.

This clonotype occurred once. Compared with germline, one end of the junction differs, possibly owing to a read error. The chain recombines TRBV12-3 or TRBV12-4 with TRBJ1-5; the match to TRBD1 covers 7 bases. The CDR3 runs 18 residues. The CDR3 sequence is CASSLRGQGLGINQPRHF. In nucleotides, the CDR3 is TGTGCCAGCAGTTTAAGGGGGCAGGGCCTAGGTATCAATCAGCCCCGGCATTTT.

This clonotype was counted only a few times. This chain links TRBV5-1 with TRBJ1-1; D gene ambiguous. Germline CDR1 is SGHRS and CDR2 is YFSETQ. The CDR3 totals 16 residues. Trimming cost V 4 bases and J 0 bases, with 16 bases left between them. The CDR3 sequence is CASSRRARSMNTEAFF. CDR3 nucleotide sequence: TGCGCCAGCAGCCGGAGGGCCAGATCAATGAACACTGAAGCTTTCTTT.

The chain recombines TRBV3-1 with TRBJ2-7, with 10 bases fitting TRBD1. V shed 3 bases and J 5 bases; nucleotides not matched to a gene: 10. The CDR3 loop spans 16 amino acids. CDR1 and CDR2 from the germline V gene are LGHDT and YNNKEL (reference sequence). The DNA of the CDR3 is TGTGCCAGCAGCCATTCATTCGGACAGGGGGTCAACGAGCAGTACTTC. Translated, it gives CASSHSFGQGVNEQYF.

The rearrangement joins TRBV30 to TRBJ2-2, with D hard to call. Per the germline V gene, CDR1 is GTSNPN and CDR2 is SVGIG (reference sequence). This CDR3 is built from 11 residues. V dropped 0 bases and J dropped 6 bases, with 2 bases sitting between them. Here the CDR3 reads CAWSVPGELFF. For the CDR3, the DNA is TGTGCCTGGAGTGTCCCCGGGGAGCTGTTTTTT.

This clonotype was observed many times. The rearrangement uses TRBV12-3 or TRBV12-4 and TRBJ2-5; D may correspond to TRBD1 or TRBD2 (5 bases each). CDR3 length equals 13 residues. V lost 4 bases to trimming and J lost 4 bases, with 10 bases between them. The CDR3 nucleotides read TGTGCCAGCAGTTCGCACGGGGCAGAGACCCAGTACTTC. It is translated as CASSSHGAETQYF.